A single sample is the source of the 9 T cell receptor beta chains below, sequenced in a study of blood T cell repertoires in COVID-19. Only in-frame clones appear in the TCRdb table, and some are missing; sequencing was by immunoSEQ multiplex PCR. Of more than 35,000 clones listed, more than 80% are singletons. Material for sequencing was peripheral blood. These receptors were obtained from a man aged 25 to 40 with active or convalescent COVID-19.

This sequence joins TRBV7-3 and TRBJ1-2; D is uncertain. The V gene lost 5 bases and the J gene lost 8 bases, with 15 bases spanning the gap. The V gene's germline CDR1 is SGHTA and CDR2 FQGTGA. This CDR3 contains 13 residues. The CDR3 nucleotides read TGTGCCAGCAGCCCCATTGGGTCACAGGGCTACACCTTC. Residues: CASSPIGSQGYTF.

The chain employs TRBV29-1 and TRBJ2-3, with 7 bases fitting TRBD2. The germline CDR1 and CDR2 sequences are SQVTM and ANQGSEA. V lost 7 bases and J lost 1; bases outside the gene matches: 5. The CDR3 covers 13 residues. The CDR3 coding sequence is TGCAGCGCTGGGACTATTGGCACAGATACGCAGTATTTT. Translated, it gives CSAGTIGTDTQYF.

This clone was found once. The chain has TRBV19 and TRBJ1-4; 8 positions agree with TRBD1. Germline V lookup: CDR1 LNHDA, CDR2 SQIVND (reference sequence). The CDR3 contains 15 residues. The V and J ends lost 6 bases and 7 bases, in that order; junction bases with no gene match: 10. The CDR3 reads CASSAGQGVSEKLFF. Here the CDR3 DNA reads TGTGCCAGTAGCGCCGGACAGGGTGTCAGTGAAAAACTGTTTTTT.

The chain couples TRBV18 to TRBJ1-4, with D perhaps TRBD1 (5 bases). V was clipped by 4 bases and J by 4 bases, with 7 bases between them. The CDR3 is 13 amino acids. Germline V gene lookup returns CDR1 KGHSH and CDR2 LQKENI. CDR3 bases: TGTGCCAGCTCACGGGGGGATAATGAAAAACTGTTTTTT. Translated, it gives CASSRGDNEKLFF.

The rearrangement joins TRBV24-1 to TRBJ2-3, with D possibly matching TRBD2 (6 bases). V was shortened by 7 bases and J by 2 bases, with 9 bases between the two germline ends. Germline CDR1 and CDR2: KGHDR and SFDVKD. The CDR3 spans 13 residues. The CDR3 loop is CATRRGTTDTQYF. For the CDR3, the DNA is TGTGCCACCAGACGGGGGACCACAGATACGCAGTATTTT.

The V and J genes are TRBV7-3 and TRBJ2-1; 9 positions match TRBD2. Losses at the gene ends were 5 bases for V and 3 bases for J; bases not matched to a gene: 5. Germline V gives CDR1 SGHTA, CDR2 FQGTGA. The CDR3 sequence is 15 residues long. For the CDR3, the DNA is TGTGCCAGCAGCCAGAGCGGGGGGCACTACAATGAGCAGTTCTTC. Its protein is CASSQSGGHYNEQFF.

The chain joins TRBV2 to TRBJ1-4, with TRBD1 as a possible D gene (6 bases). This CDR3 spans 16 amino acids. The V gene lost 0 bases and the J gene lost 7 bases, with 15 bases spanning the gap. CDR1 is SNHLY, CDR2 FYNNEI, per germline. In DNA, the CDR3 is TGTGCCAGCAGTGAAGCGCTTCGGGGGGGCGTTGAAAAACTGTTTTTT. It encodes CASSEALRGGVEKLFF.

The J gene is TRBJ2-2, the V gene TRBV27; D might be TRBD2 (5 bases). V lost 5 bases and J 6 bases, leaving 19 bases between the germline ends. Germline loops: CDR1 MNHEY, CDR2 SMNVEV (reference sequence). The CDR3 contains 16 residues. CDR3 DNA: TGTGCCAGCAGTCCACAGTTAATTCTGGAGGCCGGGGAGCTGTTTTTT. As protein: CASSPQLILEAGELFF.

The chain couples TRBV30 to TRBJ1-2; TRBD1 matches at 9 bases. The length of the CDR3 is 15 residues. V lost 3 bases to trimming and J lost 6 bases; unmatched junction nucleotides: 11. Germline CDR1 is GTSNPN and CDR2 is SVGIG (reference sequence). The CDR3 region has the DNA TGTGCCTGGAGCCCCGTAGGACAGGGGAGGGATGGCTACACCTTC. Translating it yields CAWSPVGQGRDGYTF.